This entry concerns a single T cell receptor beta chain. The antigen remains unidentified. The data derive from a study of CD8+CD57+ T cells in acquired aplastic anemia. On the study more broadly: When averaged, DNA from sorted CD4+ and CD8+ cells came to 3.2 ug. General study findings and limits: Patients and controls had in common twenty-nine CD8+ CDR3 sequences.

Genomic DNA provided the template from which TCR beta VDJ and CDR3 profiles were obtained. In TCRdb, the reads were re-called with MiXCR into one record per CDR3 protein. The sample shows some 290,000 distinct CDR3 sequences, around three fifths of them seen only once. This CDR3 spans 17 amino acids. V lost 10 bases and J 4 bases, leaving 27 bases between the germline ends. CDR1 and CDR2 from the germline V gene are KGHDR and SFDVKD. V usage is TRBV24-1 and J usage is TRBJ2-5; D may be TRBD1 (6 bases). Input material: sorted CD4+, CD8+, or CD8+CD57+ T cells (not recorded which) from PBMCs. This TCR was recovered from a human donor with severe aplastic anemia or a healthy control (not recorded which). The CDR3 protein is CATAPGQEMGNRETQYF. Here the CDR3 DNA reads TGTGCCACAGCCCCGGGACAAGAGATGGGGAACCGAGAGACCCAGTACTTC.